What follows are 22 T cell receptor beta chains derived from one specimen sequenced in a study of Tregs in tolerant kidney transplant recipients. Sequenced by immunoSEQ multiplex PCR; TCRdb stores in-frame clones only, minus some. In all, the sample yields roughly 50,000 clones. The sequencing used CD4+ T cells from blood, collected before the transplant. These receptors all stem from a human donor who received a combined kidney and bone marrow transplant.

This CDR3 is CASSTGRGGTGELFF. CDR3 DNA, as far as it was read: TGTGCCAGTAGCACTGGGAGGGGGGGCACCGGGGAG. The V and J genes are TRBV19 and TRBJ2-2; maybe TRBD2 (7 bases). The read ends 3 residues early relative to the CDR3; the germline J gene fills the gap. This CDR3 spans 15 amino acids. Germline CDR1 reads LNHDA; CDR2 reads SQIVND (reference sequence). V was cut by 6 bases and J by 4 bases, with 15 bases left in between.

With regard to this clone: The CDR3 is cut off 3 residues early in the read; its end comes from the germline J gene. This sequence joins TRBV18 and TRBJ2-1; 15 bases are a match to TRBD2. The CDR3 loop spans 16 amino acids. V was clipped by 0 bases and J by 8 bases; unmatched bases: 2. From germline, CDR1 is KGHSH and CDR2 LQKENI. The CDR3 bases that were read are TGTGCCAGCTCACCACCTGGACTAGCGGGAGGGGATGAG. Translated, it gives CASSPPGLAGGDE. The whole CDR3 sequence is CASSPPGLAGGDEQFF.

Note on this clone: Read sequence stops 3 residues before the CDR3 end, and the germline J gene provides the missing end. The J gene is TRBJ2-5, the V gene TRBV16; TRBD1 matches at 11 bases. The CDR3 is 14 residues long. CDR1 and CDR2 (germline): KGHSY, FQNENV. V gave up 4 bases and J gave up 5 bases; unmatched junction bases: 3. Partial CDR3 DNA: TGTGCCAGCAGCCTCGGGACAGGGGGTGAGACC. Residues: CASSLGTGGET. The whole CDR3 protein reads CASSLGTGGETQYF.

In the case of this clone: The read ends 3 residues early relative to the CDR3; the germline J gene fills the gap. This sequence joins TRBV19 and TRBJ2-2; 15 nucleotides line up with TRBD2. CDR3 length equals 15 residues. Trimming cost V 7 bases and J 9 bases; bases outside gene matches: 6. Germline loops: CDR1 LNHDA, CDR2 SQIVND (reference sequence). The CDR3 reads CASTGLAGGHRELFF. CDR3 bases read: TGTGCCAGTACCGGACTAGCGGGGGGGCATAGGGAG.

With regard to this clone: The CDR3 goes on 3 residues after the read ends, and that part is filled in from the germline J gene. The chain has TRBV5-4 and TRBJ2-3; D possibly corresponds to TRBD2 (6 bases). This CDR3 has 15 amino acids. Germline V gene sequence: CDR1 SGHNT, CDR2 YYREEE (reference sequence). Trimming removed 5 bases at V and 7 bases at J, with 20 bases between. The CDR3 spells CASSLNLLGLHTQYF. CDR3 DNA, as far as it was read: TGTGCCAGCAGTTTGAACTTATTGGGACTCCATACG.

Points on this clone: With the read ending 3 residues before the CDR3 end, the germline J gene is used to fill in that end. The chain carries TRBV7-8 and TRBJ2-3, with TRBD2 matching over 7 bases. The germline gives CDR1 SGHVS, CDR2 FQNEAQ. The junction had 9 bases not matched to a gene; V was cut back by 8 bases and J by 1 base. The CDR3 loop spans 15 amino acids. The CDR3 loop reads CASSPVGGGTDTQYF. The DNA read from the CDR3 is TGTGCCAGCTCCCCAGTGGGAGGGGGCACAGATACG. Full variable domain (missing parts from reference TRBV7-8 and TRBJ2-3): GAGVSQSPRYKVAKRGQDVALRCDPISGHVSLFWYQQALGQGPEFLTYFQNEAQLDKSGLPSDRFFAERPEGSVSTLKIQRTQQEDSAVYLCASSPVGGGTDTQYFGPGTRLTVL.

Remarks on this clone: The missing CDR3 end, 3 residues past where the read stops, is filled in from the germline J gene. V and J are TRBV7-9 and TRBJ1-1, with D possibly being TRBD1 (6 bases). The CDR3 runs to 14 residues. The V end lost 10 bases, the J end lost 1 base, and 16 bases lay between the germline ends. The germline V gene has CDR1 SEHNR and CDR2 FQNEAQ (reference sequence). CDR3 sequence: CATTDRFRNTEAFF. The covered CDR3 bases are TGTGCCACCACCGACAGGTTTCGGAACACTGAA.

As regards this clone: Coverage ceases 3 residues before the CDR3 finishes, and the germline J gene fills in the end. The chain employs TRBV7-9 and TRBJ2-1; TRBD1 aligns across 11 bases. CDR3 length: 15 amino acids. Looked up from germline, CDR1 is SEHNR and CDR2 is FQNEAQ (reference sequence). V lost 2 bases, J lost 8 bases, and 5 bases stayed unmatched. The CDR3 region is CASSLSDRGQDEQFF. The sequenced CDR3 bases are TGTGCCAGCAGCTTATCGGACAGGGGGCAGGATGAG.

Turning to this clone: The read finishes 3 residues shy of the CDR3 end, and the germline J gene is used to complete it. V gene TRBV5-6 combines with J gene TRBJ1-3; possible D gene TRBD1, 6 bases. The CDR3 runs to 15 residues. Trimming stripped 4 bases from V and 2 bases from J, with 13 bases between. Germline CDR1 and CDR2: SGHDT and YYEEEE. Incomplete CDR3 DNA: TGTGCCAGCAGCAGGCTACAGGGAGCTGGAAACACC. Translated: CASSRLQGAGNT. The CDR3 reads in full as CASSRLQGAGNTIYF.

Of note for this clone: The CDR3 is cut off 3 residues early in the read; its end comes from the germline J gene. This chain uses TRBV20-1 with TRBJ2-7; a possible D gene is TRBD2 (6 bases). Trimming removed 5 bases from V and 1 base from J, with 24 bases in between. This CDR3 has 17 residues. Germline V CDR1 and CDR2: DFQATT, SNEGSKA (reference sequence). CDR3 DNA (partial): TGCAGTGCTTTAACTGTTGGGCATAAGCGGGTTTCCTACGAG. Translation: CSALTVGHKRVSYE. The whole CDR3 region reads CSALTVGHKRVSYEQYF.

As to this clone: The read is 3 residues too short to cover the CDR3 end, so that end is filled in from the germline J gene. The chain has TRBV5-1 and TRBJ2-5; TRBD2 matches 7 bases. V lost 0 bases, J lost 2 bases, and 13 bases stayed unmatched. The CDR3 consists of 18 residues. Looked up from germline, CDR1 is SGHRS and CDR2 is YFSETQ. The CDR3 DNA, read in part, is TGCGCCAGCAGCTTGGCCGTTTCGATTAGCGGGCCACAAGAGACC. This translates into CASSLAVSISGPQET. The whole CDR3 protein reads CASSLAVSISGPQETQYF.

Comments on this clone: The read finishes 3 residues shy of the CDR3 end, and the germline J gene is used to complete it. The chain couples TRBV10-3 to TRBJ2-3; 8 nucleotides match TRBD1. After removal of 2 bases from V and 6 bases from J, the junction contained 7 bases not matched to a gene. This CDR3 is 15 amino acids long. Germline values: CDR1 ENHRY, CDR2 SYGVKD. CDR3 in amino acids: CAISEIWTGRDTQYF. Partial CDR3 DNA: TGTGCCATCAGTGAGATTTGGACAGGGCGGGATACG.

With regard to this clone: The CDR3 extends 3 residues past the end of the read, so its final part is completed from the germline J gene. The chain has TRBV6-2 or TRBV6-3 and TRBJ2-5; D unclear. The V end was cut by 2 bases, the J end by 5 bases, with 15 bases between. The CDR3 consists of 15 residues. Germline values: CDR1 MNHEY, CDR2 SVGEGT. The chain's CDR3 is CASSYRGTDRETQYF. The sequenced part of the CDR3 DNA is TGTGCCAGCAGTTACCGCGGAACGGATAGGGAGACC.

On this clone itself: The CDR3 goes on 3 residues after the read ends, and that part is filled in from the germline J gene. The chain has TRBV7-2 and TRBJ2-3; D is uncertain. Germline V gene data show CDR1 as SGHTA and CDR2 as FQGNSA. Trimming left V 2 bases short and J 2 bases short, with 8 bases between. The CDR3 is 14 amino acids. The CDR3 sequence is CASSLTPPTDTQYF. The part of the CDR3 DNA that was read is TGTGCCAGCAGCTTAACTCCACCCACAGATACG. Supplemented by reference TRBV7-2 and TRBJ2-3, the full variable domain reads GAGVSQSPSNKVTEKGKDVELRCDPISGHTALYWYRQSLGQGLEFLIYFQGNSAPDKSGLPSDRFSAERTGGSVSTLTIQRTQQEDSAVYLCASSLTPPTDTQYFGPGTRLTVL.

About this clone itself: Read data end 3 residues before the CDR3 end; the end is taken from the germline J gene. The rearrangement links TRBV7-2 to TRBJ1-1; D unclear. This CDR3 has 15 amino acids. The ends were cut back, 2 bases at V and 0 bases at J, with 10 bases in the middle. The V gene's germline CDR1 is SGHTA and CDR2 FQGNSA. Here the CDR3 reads CASSLFGVMNTEAFF. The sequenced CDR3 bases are TGTGCCAGCAGCTTATTCGGGGTCATGAACACTGAA.

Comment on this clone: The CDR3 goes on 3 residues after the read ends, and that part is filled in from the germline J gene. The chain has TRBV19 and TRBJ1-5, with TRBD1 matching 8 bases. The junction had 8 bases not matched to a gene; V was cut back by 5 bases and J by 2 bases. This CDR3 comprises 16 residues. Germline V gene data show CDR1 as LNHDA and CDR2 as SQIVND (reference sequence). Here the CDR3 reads CASSPTGAYGNQPQHF. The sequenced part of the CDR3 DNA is TGTGCCAGTAGTCCGACAGGGGCTTATGGCAATCAGCCC. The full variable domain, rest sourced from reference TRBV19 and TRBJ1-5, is DGGITQSPKYLFRKEGQNVTLSCEQNLNHDAMYWYRQDPGQGLRLIYYSQIVNDFQKGDIAEGYSVSREKKESFPLTVTSAQKNPTAFYLCASSPTGAYGNQPQHFGDGTRLSIL.

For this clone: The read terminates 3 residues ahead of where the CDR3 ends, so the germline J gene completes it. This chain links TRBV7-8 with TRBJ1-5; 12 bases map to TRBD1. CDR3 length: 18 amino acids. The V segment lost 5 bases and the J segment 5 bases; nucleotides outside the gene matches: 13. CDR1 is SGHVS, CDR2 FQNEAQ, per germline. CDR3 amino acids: CASSGGGQGAIWDQPQHF. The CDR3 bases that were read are TGTGCCAGCAGCGGGGGGGGACAGGGGGCGATTTGGGATCAGCCC. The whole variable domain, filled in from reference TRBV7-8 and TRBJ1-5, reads GAGVSQSPRYKVAKRGQDVALRCDPISGHVSLFWYQQALGQGPEFLTYFQNEAQLDKSGLPSDRFFAERPEGSVSTLKIQRTQQEDSAVYLCASSGGGQGAIWDQPQHFGDGTRLSIL.

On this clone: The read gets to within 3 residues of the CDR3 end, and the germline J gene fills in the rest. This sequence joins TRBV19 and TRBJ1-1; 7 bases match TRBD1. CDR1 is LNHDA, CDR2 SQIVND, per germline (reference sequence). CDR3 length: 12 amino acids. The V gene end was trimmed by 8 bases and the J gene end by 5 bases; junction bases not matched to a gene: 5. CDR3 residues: CASHRGLTEAFF. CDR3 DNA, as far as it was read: TGTGCCAGTCATAGGGGGCTGACTGAA.

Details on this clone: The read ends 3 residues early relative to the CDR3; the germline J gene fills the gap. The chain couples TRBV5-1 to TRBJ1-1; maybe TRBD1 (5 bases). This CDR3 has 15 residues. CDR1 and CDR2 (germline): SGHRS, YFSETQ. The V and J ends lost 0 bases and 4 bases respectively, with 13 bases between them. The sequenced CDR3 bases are TGCGCCAGCAGCTTGGGAGGGGTGGTCAGCACTGAA. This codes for CASSLGGVVSTE. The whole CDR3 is CASSLGGVVSTEAFF.

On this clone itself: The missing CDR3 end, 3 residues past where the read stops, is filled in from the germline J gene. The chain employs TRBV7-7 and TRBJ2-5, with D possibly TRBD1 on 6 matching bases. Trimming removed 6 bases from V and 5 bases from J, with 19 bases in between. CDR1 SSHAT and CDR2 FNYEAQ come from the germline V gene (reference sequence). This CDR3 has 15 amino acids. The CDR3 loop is CASSLPVRGRETQYF. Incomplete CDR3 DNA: TGTGCCAGCAGTTTACCCGTCAGGGGAAGGGAGACC.

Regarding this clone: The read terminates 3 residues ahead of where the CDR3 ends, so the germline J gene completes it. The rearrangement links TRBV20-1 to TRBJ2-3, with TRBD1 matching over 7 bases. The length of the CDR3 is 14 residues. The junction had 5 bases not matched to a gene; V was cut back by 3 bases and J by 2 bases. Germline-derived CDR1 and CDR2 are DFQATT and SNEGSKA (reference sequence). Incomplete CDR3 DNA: TGCAGTGCTAGTTGGGGACAGACCACAGATACG. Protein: CSASWGQTTDT. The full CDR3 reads CSASWGQTTDTQYF.

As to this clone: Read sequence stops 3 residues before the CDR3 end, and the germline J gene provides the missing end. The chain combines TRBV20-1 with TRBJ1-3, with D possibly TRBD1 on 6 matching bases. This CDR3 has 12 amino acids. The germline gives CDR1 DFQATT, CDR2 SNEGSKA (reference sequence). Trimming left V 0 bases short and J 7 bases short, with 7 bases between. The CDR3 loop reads CSARERGNTIYF. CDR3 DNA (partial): TGCAGTGCTAGAGAAAGGGGGAACACC.